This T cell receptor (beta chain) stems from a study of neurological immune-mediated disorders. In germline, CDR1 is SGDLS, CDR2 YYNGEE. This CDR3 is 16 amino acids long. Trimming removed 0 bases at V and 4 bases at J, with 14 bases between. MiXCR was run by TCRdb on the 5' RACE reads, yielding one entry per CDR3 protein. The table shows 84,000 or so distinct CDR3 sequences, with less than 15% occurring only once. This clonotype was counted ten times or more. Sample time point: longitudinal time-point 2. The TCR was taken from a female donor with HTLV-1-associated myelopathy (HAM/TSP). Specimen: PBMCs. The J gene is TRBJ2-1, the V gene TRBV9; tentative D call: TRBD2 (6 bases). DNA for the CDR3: TGTGCCAGCAGCGTAGGGGGACGGGGGTTTTACAATGAGCAGTTCTTC. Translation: CASSVGGRGFYNEQFF.